Presented here are 7 T cell receptor beta chains from one specimen sequenced in a study of Ad26.COV2.S vaccination and SARS-CoV-2 variants. Profiling relied on immunoSEQ multiplex PCR, and the TCRdb table lists in-frame clones only, not all of them. The data show roughly 350,000 clones, around 87% seen once. Noted treatment: around 19 received Ad26.COV2.S at low or high dose, single or two shots; about five received placebo; per-sample allocation not given. Samples analyzed were those drawn on day 63 after the first vaccine or placebo injection. Sample: peripheral blood, taken in a trial of Ad26.COV2.S vaccine versus placebo. Source of these receptors: a person between 18 and 60 years old who received the Ad26.COV2.S COVID-19 vaccine or a placebo.

The chain employs TRBV10-3 and TRBJ1-2, with a weak D call TRBD1 (5 bases). Germline V lookup: CDR1 ENHRY, CDR2 SYGVKD. The CDR3 extends over 16 amino acids. Trimming shortened V by 2 bases and J by 2 bases, and 15 bases separated the two germline ends. The CDR3 region is CAISEQPLTENYGYTF. DNA for the CDR3: TGTGCCATCAGTGAGCAACCCTTGACAGAGAACTATGGCTACACCTTC.

The V call is TRBV5-1, the J call TRBJ2-2, with 7 bases lining up with TRBD2. J lost 3 bases, V lost 2 bases, and 1 base had no gene match. The CDR3 covers 14 residues. Germline loops: CDR1 SGHRS, CDR2 YFSETQ. The CDR3 sequence is CASSFGGDTGELFF. For the CDR3, the DNA is TGCGCCAGCAGCTTTGGGGGGGACACCGGGGAGCTGTTTTTT. The full variable domain, completed using reference TRBV5-1 and TRBJ2-2, is KAGVTQTPRYLIKTRGQQVTLSCSPISGHRSVSWYQQTPGQGLQFLFEYFSETQRNKGNFPGRFSGRQFSNSRSEMNVSTLELGDSALYLCASSFGGDTGELFFGEGSRLTVL.

The chain is built from TRBV4-1 and TRBJ2-1; D unresolved. The germline V and J ends were trimmed by 3 bases and 11 bases, with 5 bases remaining between them. CDR1 and CDR2 from the germline V gene are MGHRA and YSYEKL. The CDR3 extends over 10 amino acids. CDR3 in DNA: TGCGCCAGCAGCCAGATCAAGCAGTTCTTC. Translating gives CASSQIKQFF.

The chain has TRBV7-3 and TRBJ1-2; TRBD1 agrees at 7 bases. Unmatched junction bases numbered 5, after V lost 5 bases and J lost 5 bases. CDR1 and CDR2 (germline): SGHTA, FQGTGA. The CDR3 length is 13 residues. The CDR3 spells CASSDGTEYGYTF. CDR3 in DNA: TGTGCCAGCAGCGACGGGACAGAGTATGGCTACACCTTC.

The rearrangement uses TRBV27 and TRBJ2-1; 12 bases line up with TRBD2. The V segment lost 0 bases and the J segment 7 bases; nucleotides outside the gene matches: 4. CDR3 length: 16 amino acids. Germline loops: CDR1 MNHEY, CDR2 SMNVEV (reference sequence). The CDR3 DNA reads as TGTGCCAGCAGTTTATCAGTACTAGCGGGGGGTAATGAGCAGTTCTTC. Protein product: CASSLSVLAGGNEQFF.

The chain uses TRBV5-5 and TRBJ1-1, with 9 bases lining up with TRBD1. This CDR3 comprises 17 residues. With 0 bases clipped from V and 3 bases from J, the junction kept 9 bases outside the gene matches. Germline V gene data show CDR1 as SGHKS and CDR2 as YYEKEE (reference sequence). The CDR3: CASSLGLAQGADTEAFF. DNA for the CDR3: TGTGCCAGCAGCTTGGGATTGGCACAGGGGGCCGACACTGAAGCTTTCTTT. Based on the CDR3 plus reference TRBV5-5 and TRBJ1-1, the full variable domain is DAGVTQSPTHLIKTRGQQVTLRCSPISGHKSVSWYQQVLGQGPQFIFQYYEKEERGRGNFPDRFSARQFPNYSSELNVNALLLGDSALYLCASSLGLAQGADTEAFFGQGTRLTVV.

The CDR3 nucleotides are TGTGCCAGCAGTTACTCGTCAAGGACTAACTATGGCTACACCTTC. It specifies CASSYSSRTNYGYTF. The chain recombines TRBV6-6 with TRBJ1-2; no firm D call. Germline-derived CDR1 and CDR2 are MNHNY and SVGAGI (reference sequence). The CDR3 extends over 15 amino acids. The germline V and J ends were trimmed by 0 bases and 0 bases, with 8 bases remaining between them.